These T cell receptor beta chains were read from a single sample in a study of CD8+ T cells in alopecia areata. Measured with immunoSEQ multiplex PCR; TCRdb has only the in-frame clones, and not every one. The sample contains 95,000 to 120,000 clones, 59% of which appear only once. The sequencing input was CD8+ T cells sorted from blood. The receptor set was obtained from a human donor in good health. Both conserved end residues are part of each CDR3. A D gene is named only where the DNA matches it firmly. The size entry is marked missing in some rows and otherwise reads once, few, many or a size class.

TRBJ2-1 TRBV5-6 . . CASSPRGARLEPQFF TGTGCCAGCAGCCCGCGTGGCGCCCGCCTAGAGCCCCAGTTCTTC
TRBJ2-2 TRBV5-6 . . CASSIRLTGELFF TGTGCCAGCAGCATTAGACTCACCGGGGAGCTGTTTTTT
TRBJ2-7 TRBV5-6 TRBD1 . CASSLGTGAIYEQYF TGTGCCAGCAGCTTGGGAACAGGGGCCATCTACGAGCAGTACTTC
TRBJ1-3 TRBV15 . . CATSRDREQSSGNTIYF TGTGCCACCAGCAGAGATAGGGAACAGAGCTCTGGAAACACCATATATTTT
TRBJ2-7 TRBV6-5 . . CASSIQRYEQYF TGTGCCAGCAGTATCCAGAGGTACGAGCAGTACTTC
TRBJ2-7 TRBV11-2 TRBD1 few CASSTTGTEYEQYF TGTGCCAGCAGCACCACCGGGACAGAGTACGAGCAGTACTTC
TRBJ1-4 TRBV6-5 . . CASRSGINEKLFF TGTGCCAGCAGATCAGGGATTAATGAAAAACTGTTTTTT
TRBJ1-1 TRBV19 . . CASSHSGTSKPPEAFF TGTGCCAGTAGCCACTCCGGGACATCAAAACCCCCTGAAGCTTTCTTT
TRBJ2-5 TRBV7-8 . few CASSFGETQYF TGTGCCAGCAGCTTCGGAGAGACCCAGTACTTC
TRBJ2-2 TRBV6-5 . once CASISAGELFF TGTGCCAGCATCTCCGCCGGGGAGCTGTTTTTT
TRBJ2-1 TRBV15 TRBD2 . CATSSGGAYNEQFF TGTGCCACCAGTAGCGGGGGGGCCTACAATGAGCAGTTCTTC
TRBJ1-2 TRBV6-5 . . CASTTGGDGYTF TGTGCCAGCACAACCGGGGGGGATGGCTACACCTTC
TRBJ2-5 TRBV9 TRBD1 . CASSPLGQGAFETQYF TGTGCCAGCAGCCCCTTAGGACAGGGGGCGTTTGAGACCCAGTACTTC
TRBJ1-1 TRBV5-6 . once CASSLGVTTTEAFF TGTGCCAGCAGCTTGGGAGTCACGACCACTGAAGCTTTCTTT
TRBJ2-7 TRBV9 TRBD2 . CASSAGTSGASPASEQYF TGTGCCAGCAGCGCAGGGACTAGCGGGGCCTCCCCCGCTTCCGAGCAGTACTTC
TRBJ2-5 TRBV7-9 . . CASSPQGIDRETQYF TGTGCCAGCAGCCCACAGGGAATAGACCGTGAGACCCAGTACTTC
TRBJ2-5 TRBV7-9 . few CASSLALDQETQYF TGTGCCAGCAGCTTAGCCCTGGACCAAGAGACCCAGTACTTC
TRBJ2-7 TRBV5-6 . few CASSLISGAYEQYF TGTGCCAGCAGCTTGATCTCGGGGGCCTACGAGCAGTACTTC
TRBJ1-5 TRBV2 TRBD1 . CASSEDRDLNQPQHF TGTGCCAGCAGTGAGGACAGGGACCTCAATCAGCCCCAGCATTTT
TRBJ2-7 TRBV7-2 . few CASSLDAGYEQYF TGTGCCAGCAGCCTGGACGCAGGCTACGAGCAGTACTTC
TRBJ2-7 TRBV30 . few CAWSRDPGYYEQYF TGTGCCTGGAGTCGGGACCCAGGGTACTACGAGCAGTACTTC
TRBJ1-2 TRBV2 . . CASSEGDGTYGYTF TGTGCCAGCAGTGAAGGGGACGGGACCTATGGCTACACCTTC
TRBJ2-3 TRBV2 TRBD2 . CASSEGLAATDTQYF TGTGCCAGCAGTGAAGGACTAGCGGCCACAGATACGCAGTATTTT
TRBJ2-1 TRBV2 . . CASRQVSYNEQFF TGTGCCAGCCGACAGGTCTCCTACAATGAGCAGTTCTTC
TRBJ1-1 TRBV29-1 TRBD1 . CSVEGDRWAFF TGCAGCGTTGAAGGGGACAGATGGGCTTTCTTT
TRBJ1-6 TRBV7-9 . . CASSLVRDVSSYNSPLHF TGTGCCAGCAGCTTAGTGCGGGACGTAAGCTCCTATAATTCACCCCTCCACTTT
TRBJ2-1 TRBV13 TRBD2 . CASSSGLAGGSSYNEQFF TGTGCCAGCAGCTCGGGACTAGCGGGGGGGAGCTCCTACAATGAGCAGTTCTTC
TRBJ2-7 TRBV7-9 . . CASSSGFRNEQYF TGTGCCAGCAGCTCAGGATTCCGGAACGAGCAGTACTTC
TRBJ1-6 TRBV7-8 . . CASSARSNSPLHF TGTGCCAGCAGCGCGAGGAGCAATTCACCCCTCCACTTT
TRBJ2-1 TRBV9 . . CASSSRTYNEQFF TGTGCCAGCAGCTCCCGGACATACAATGAGCAGTTCTTC
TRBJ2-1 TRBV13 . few CASSLGRAGSYNEQFF TGTGCCAGCAGCTTAGGCCGAGCGGGCTCCTACAATGAGCAGTTCTTC
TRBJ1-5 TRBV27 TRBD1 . CASSPQGAEGPSSQPQHF TGTGCCAGCAGTCCTCAGGGGGCGGAGGGCCCATCCAGTCAGCCCCAGCATTTT
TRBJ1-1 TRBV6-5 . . CASSSFRGNTEAFF TGTGCCAGCAGTTCATTTAGGGGGAACACTGAAGCTTTCTTT
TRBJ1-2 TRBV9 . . CASSSQGDYGYTF TGTGCCAGCAGCAGCCAGGGTGACTATGGCTACACCTTC
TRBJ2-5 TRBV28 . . CASSQLASGGETQYF TGTGCCAGCAGTCAGCTAGCGTCCGGGGGAGAGACCCAGTACTTC
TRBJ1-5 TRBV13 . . CASSLGRSSNQPQHF TGTGCCAGCAGCTTAGGCCGCAGTAGCAATCAGCCCCAGCATTTT
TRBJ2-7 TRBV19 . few CASSWGPSYEQYF TGTGCCAGTAGCTGGGGACCATCCTACGAGCAGTACTTC
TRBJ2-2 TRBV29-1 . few CSAGSAGGTGELFF TGCAGCGCTGGATCTGCAGGCGGCACCGGGGAGCTGTTTTTT
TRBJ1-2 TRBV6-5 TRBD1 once CASSRDRGRGYTF TGTGCCAGCAGCCGAGACAGGGGGCGAGGCTACACCTTC
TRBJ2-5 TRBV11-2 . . CASSRDEGFVETQYF TGTGCCAGCAGCCGTGATGAGGGATTTGTGGAGACCCAGTACTTC
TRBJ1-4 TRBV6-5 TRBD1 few CASSDLKTGNEKLFF TGTGCCAGCAGTGACTTAAAGACAGGGAATGAAAAACTGTTTTTT
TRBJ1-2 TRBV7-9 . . CASSPALGVGYGYTF TGTGCCAGCAGCCCGGCCCTGGGTGTGGGGTATGGCTACACCTTC
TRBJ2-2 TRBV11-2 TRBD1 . CASSLRDRENTGELFF TGTGCCAGCAGCTTACGGGACAGGGAGAACACCGGGGAGCTGTTTTTT
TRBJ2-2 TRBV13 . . CASSLAGDRNTGELFF TGTGCCAGCAGCTTAGCGGGGGATCGGAACACCGGGGAGCTGTTTTTT
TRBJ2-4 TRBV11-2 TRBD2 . CASSLGEGFRENIQYF TGTGCCAGCAGCTTAGGGGAGGGTTTCAGAGAAAACATTCAGTACTTC
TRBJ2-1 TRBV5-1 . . CASSPPSQRWTDEQFF TGCGCCAGCAGCCCCCCCAGCCAGCGTTGGACGGATGAGCAGTTCTTC
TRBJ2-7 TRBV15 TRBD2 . CATRGGLAGNYEQYF TGTGCCACCAGAGGGGGACTAGCGGGAAACTACGAGCAGTACTTC
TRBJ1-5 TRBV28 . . CASSLRRGYARDNYSNQPQHF TGTGCCAGCAGTTTACGACGGGGTTACGCCAGGGATAATTATAGCAATCAGCCCCAGCATTTT
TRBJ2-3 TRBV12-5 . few CASGLVVVSEDTQYF TGTGCTAGTGGTTTGGTAGTGGTTTCCGAGGATACGCAGTATTTT
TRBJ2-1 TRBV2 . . CASNREQFF TGTGCCAGCAATCGTGAGCAGTTCTTC
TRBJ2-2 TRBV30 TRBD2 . CAWSVGGAGVNTGELFF TGTGCCTGGAGTGTAGGGGGAGCGGGGGTGAACACCGGGGAGCTGTTTTTT
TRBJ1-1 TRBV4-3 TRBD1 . CASSQEVGTGMEAFF TGCGCCAGCAGCCAAGAAGTCGGGACAGGGATGGAGGCTTTCTTT
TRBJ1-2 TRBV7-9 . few CASSLAGGLRGYTF TGTGCCAGCAGCTTGGCTGGGGGGCTTCGCGGCTACACCTTC
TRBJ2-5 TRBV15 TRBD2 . CATSRGGSGGLAESLETQYF TGTGCCACCAGCAGAGGAGGAAGTGGTGGACTAGCGGAATCGTTAGAGACCCAGTACTTC
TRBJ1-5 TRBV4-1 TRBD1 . CASSLVPGQGADQPQHF TGCGCCAGCAGCCTCGTACCGGGACAGGGGGCCGATCAGCCCCAGCATTTT
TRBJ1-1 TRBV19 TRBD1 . CASNNYRGFGTEAFF TGTGCCAGTAACAATTACAGGGGTTTCGGGACTGAAGCTTTCTTT
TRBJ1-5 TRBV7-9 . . CASSFDSNQPQHF TGTGCCAGCAGCTTCGATAGCAATCAGCCCCAGCATTTT
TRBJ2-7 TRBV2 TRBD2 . CASSEDLAGGMAYEQYF TGTGCCAGCAGTGAAGATCTAGCGGGGGGTATGGCCTACGAGCAGTACTTC
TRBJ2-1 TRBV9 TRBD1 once CASSDAGTGREFNEQFF TGTGCCAGCAGCGATGCCGGGACAGGGAGGGAGTTCAATGAGCAGTTCTTC